This entry features one T cell receptor beta chain sequence. The germline V gene encodes CDR1 SGHTA and CDR2 FQGTGA. Between the trimmed V and J ends, which lost 5 bases and 4 bases, there was a span of 17 bases. The CDR3 length is 15 residues. Clones were sequenced by immunoSEQ multiplex PCR, and TCRdb holds only the in-frame ones, with some missing. The sample lists approximately 210,000 clones, roughly 86% occurring once. This specimen comes from a study of blood T cell repertoires in COVID-19. The sequenced material came from peripheral blood. The chain is built from TRBV7-3 and TRBJ1-1; D gene uncertain. This clonotype was sampled from a woman aged 40 to 50 with acute or convalescent COVID-19. The DNA of the CDR3 is TGTGCCAGCAGCCCCCAACGGTTAGTCGGCACTGAAGCTTTCTTT. Translating it yields CASSPQRLVGTEAFF.